This TCR beta chain was observed in a study of tumor-infiltrating lymphocytes in primary liver carcinoma. Background on the study: Surgical resection was used to treat these primary liver carcinoma patients. Study conclusions and caveats: Tumor region pairs outstripped tumor-adjacent and tumor-blood pairs in overlap.

Only one count was recorded for this clonotype. Its specificity is unknown. The junction and the germline gene differ at one end; a read error may be behind it. The researchers produced TCR beta cDNA from approximately 460 ng total RNA with a constant-region primer. ARM-PCR, slightly modified, supplied the TCR beta libraries through three nested multiplex PCR rounds. In the first two PCR rounds, TRBV1-TRBV30 forward primers were paired with a C-beta reverse primer, and each round lasted roughly 9 cycles. TCRdb ran MiXCR on the multiplex PCR reads and lists one entry per CDR3 protein. This table holds hundreds of thousands of distinct CDR3 sequences, less than 75% found once. There are 14 residues in the CDR3. Germline assignment: CDR1 SGHAT and CDR2 FQDESV (reference sequence). It was unsorted whole blood that yielded blood RNA, and germline DNA was also extracted.

This TCR came from a middle-aged man with primary liver carcinoma and hepatitis B virus infection. V and J are TRBV11-1 and TRBJ2-1, with 8 positions matching TRBD1. Sequenced: peripheral blood. The CDR3 DNA reads TGTGCCAACACCTCCGGGACAGGTTACAATGGGCAGTTCTTC. It codes for CANTSGTGYNGQFF.